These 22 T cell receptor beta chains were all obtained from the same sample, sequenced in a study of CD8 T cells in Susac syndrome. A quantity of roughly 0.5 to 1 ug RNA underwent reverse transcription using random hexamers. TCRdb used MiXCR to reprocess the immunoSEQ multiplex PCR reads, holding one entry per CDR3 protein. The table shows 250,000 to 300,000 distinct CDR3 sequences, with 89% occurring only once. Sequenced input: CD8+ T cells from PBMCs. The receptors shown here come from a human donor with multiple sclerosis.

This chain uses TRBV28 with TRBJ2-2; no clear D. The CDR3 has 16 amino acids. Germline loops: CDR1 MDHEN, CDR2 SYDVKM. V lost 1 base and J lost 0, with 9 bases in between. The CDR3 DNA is TGTGCCAGCAGTTTATTGAACCCCGCGAACACCGGGGAGCTGTTTTTT. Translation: CASSLLNPANTGELFF.

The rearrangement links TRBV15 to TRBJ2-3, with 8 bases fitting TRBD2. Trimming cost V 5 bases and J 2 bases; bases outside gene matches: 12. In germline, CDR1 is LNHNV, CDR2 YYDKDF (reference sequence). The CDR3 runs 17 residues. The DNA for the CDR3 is TGTGCCACCAGCGAGAGTCGCACTAGCGGATTCACAGATACGCAGTATTTT. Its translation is CATSESRTSGFTDTQYF.

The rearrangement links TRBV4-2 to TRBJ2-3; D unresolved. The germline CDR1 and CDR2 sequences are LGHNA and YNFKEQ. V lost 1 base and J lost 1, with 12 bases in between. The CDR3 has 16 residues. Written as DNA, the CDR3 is TGTGCCAGCAGCCAAGTTTTCGGCGTAGGCACAGATACGCAGTATTTT. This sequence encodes CASSQVFGVGTDTQYF.

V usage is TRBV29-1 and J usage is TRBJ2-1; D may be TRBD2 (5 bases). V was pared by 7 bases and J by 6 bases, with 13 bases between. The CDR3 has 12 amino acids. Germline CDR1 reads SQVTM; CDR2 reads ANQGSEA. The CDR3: CSAALLVNEQFF. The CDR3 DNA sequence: TGCAGCGCCGCCCTACTAGTCAATGAGCAGTTCTTC.

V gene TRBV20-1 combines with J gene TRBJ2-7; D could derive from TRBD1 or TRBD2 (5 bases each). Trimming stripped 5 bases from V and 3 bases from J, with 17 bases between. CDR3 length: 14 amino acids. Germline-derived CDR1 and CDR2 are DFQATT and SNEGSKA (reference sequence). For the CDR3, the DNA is TGCAGTGCTCGGGGCCGCAGCAGGGTCTACGAGCAGTACTTC. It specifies CSARGRSRVYEQYF.

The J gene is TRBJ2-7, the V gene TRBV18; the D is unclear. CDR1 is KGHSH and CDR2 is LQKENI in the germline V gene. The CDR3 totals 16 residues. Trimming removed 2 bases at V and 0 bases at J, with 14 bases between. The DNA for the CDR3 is TGTGCCAGCTCACCATTCCCCCCAGCATTCTCCTACGAGCAGTACTTC. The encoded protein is CASSPFPPAFSYEQYF.

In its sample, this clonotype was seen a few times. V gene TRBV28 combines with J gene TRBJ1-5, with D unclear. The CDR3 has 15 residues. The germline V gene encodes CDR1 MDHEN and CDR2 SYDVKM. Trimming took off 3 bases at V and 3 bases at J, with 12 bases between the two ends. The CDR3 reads CASSFRAPSNQPQHF. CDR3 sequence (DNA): TGTGCCAGCAGTTTTAGGGCCCCCTCCAATCAGCCCCAGCATTTT.

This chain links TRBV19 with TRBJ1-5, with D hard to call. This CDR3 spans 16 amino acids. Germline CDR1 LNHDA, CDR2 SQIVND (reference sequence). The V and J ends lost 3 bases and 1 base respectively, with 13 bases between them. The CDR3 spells CASSISAKKSNQPQHF. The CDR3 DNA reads TGTGCCAGTAGTATTTCAGCCAAGAAGAGCAATCAGCCCCAGCATTTT.

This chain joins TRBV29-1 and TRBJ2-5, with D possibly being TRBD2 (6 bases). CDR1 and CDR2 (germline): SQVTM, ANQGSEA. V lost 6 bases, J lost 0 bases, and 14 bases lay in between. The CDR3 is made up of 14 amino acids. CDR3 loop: CSVRGGVNQETQYF. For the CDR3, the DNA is TGCAGCGTCCGGGGAGGCGTTAACCAAGAGACCCAGTACTTC.

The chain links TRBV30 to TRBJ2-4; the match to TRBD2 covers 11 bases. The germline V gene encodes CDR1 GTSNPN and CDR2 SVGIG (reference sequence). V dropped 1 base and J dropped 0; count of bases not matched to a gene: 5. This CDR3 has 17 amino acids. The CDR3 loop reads CAWSALAGGLAKNIQYF. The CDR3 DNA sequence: TGTGCCTGGAGTGCCCTAGCGGGGGGACTAGCCAAAAACATTCAGTACTTC.

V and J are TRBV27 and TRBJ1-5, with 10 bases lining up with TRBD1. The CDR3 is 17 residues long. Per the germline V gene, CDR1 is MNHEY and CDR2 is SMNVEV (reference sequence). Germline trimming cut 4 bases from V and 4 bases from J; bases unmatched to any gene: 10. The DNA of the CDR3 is TGTGCCAGCAGTTCCCCGGGACAGGGGACGCGAAATCAGCCCCAGCATTTT. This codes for CASSSPGQGTRNQPQHF.

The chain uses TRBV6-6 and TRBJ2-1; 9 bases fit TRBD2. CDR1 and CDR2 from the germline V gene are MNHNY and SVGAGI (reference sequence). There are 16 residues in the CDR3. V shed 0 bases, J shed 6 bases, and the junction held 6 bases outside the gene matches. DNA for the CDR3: TGTGCCAGCAGTTACTCGGTTCGCGGGAGGGGCAATGAGCAGTTCTTC. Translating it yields CASSYSVRGRGNEQFF.

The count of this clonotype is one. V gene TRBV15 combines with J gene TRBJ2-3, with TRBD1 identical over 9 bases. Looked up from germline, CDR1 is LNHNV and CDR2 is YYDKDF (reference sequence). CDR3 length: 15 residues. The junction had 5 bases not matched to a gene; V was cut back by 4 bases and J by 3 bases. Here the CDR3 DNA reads TGTGCCACCAGCAAGGACAGGGGAGGGACAGATACGCAGTATTTT. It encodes CATSKDRGGTDTQYF. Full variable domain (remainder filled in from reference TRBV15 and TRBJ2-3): DAMVIQNPRYQVTQFGKPVTLSCSQTLNHNVMYWYQQKSSQAPKLLFHYYDKDFNNEADTPDNFQSRRPNTSFCFLDIRSPGLGDTAMYLCATSKDRGGTDTQYFGPGTRLTVL.

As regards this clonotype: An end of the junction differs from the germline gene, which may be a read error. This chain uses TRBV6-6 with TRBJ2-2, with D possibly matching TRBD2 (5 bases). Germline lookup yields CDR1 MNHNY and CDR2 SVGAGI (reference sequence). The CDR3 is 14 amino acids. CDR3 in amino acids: CASSSFDGTGELSF. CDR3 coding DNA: TGTGCCAGCAGTTCCTTCGACGGCACCGGGGAGCTGTCTTTT.

CDR3 amino acids: CALYRDGTVSNYGYTF. As DNA, the CDR3 is TGTGCCCTCTACCGGGACGGAACCGTTTCTAACTATGGCTACACCTTC. The chain recombines TRBV30 with TRBJ1-2; the D gene is possibly TRBD1 (5 bases). The CDR3 totals 16 residues. V shed 8 bases and J shed 0 bases, with 22 bases lying between them. Looked up from germline, CDR1 is GTSNPN and CDR2 is SVGIG (reference sequence).

The CDR3 is CASSSYGSEEWGTGELFF. The CDR3 DNA reads as TGTGCCAGCAGCTCTTATGGATCGGAGGAGTGGGGCACCGGGGAGCTGTTTTTT. The V and J genes are TRBV7-9 and TRBJ2-2, with D perhaps TRBD2 (5 bases). The CDR3 is 18 residues long. V lost 4 bases and J lost 4, with 22 bases in between. Germline-derived CDR1 and CDR2 are SEHNR and FQNEAQ (reference sequence).

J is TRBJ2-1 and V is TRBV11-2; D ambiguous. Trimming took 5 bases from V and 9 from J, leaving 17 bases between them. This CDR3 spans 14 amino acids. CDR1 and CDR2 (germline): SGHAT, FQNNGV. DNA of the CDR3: TGTGCCAGCAGCCCCCCTGAGTATTCCCCTGAGCAGTTCTTC. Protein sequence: CASSPPEYSPEQFF.

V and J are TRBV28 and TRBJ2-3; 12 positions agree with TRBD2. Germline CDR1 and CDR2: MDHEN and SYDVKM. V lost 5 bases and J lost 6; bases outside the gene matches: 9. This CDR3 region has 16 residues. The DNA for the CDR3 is TGTGCCAGCAGTACCACACCGGGACTAGCGGGCGATACGCAGTATTTT. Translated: CASSTTPGLAGDTQYF. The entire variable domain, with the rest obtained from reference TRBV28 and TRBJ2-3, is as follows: DVKVTQSSRYLVKRTGEKVFLECVQDMDHENMFWYRQDPGLGLRLIYFSYDVKMKEKGDIPEGYSVSREKKERFSLILESASTNQTSMYLCASSTTPGLAGDTQYFGPGTRLTVL.

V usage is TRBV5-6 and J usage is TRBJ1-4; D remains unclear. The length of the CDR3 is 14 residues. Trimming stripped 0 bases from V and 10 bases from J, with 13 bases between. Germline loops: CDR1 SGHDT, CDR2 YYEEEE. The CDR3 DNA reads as TGTGCCAGCAGCTTGGAGGCCGGCCCTGGAAAACTGTTTTTT. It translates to CASSLEAGPGKLFF.

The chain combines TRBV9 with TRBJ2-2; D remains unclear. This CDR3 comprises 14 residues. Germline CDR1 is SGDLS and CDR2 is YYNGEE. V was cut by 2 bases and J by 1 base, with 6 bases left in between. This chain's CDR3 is CASSVALNTGELFF. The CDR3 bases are TGTGCCAGCAGCGTGGCCTTGAACACCGGGGAGCTGTTTTTT.

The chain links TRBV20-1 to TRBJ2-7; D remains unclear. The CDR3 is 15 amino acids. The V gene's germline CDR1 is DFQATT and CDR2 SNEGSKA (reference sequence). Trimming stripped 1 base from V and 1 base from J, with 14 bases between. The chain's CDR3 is CSARGPGSYSYEQYF. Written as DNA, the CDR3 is TGCAGTGCTAGAGGCCCAGGATCTTATTCCTACGAGCAGTACTTC.

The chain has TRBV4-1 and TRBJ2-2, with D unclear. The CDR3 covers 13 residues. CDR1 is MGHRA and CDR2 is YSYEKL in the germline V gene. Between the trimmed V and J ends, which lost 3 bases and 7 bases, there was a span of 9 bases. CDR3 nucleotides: TGCGCCAGCAGCCAGCGCGAAGGCGGGGAGCTGTTTTTT. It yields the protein CASSQREGGELFF.